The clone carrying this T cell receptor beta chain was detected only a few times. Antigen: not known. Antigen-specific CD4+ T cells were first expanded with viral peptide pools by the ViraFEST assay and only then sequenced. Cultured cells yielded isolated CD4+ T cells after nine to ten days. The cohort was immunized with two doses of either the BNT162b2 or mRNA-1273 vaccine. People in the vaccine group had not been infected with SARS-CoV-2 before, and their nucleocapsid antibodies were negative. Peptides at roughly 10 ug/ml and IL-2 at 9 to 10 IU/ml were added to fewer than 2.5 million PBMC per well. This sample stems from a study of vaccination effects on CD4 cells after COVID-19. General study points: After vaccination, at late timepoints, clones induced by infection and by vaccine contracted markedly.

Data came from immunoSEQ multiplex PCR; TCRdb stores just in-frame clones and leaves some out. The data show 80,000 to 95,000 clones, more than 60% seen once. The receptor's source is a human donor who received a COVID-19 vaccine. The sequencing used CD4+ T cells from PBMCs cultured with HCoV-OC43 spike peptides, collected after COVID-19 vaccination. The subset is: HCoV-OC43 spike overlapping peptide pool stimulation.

CDR3 nucleotides: TGTGCCACCTCGGGACTCCGCGGCTCTGGGGCCAACGTCCTGACTTTC. It specifies CATSGLRGSGANVLTF. The genes are TRBV2 and TRBJ2-6; maybe TRBD2 (6 bases). This CDR3 is built from 16 residues. The V end was cut by 10 bases, the J end by 0 bases, with 16 bases between. Germline V lookup: CDR1 SNHLY, CDR2 FYNNEI.